This T cell receptor (beta chain) was retrieved from a study of cytomegalovirus exposure and HLA in healthy donors. Study as a whole: From donors who were HLA-typed, an early data release held approximately 80 million unique TCRs.

General study findings and limits: Researchers reported from a later analysis that most CMV-associated TCR beta chains appeared HLA-restricted.

Remarks on this clone: The antigen is unknown.

PCR used 60 Vbeta primers and 13 Jbeta primers. As originally analysed: There were around 80 million unique TCR beta chains by a later count, and approximately 10 million of them were shared. Using immunoSEQ multiplex PCR, the repertoire was profiled, and TCRdb retains in-frame clones only, with some absent. V and J calls and clone size are those listed in that table; D and trimming were worked out from the DNA. Seen here are roughly 140,000 clones, over 70% observed once, and the top ten hold roughly 2.8%. The trim removed 5 bases at V and 0 bases at J, leaving 8 bases unmatched. The CDR3 totals 16 residues. In germline, CDR1 is SGHTA, CDR2 FQGNSA.

Material for sequencing was PBMCs. The TCR comes from a male donor in good health and CMV-seronegative. The chain has TRBV7-2 and TRBJ1-2; 8 bases align to TRBD1. CDR3 in amino acids: CASSRGTGLSNYGYTF. Written as DNA, the CDR3 is TGTGCCAGCAGCCGCGGGACAGGCCTATCTAACTATGGCTACACCTTC. The full variable domain, with the rest looked up from reference TRBV7-2 and TRBJ1-2, is GAGVSQSPSNKVTEKGKDVELRCDPISGHTALYWYRQSLGQGLEFLIYFQGNSAPDKSGLPSDRFSAERTGGSVSTLTIQRTQQEDSAVYLCASSRGTGLSNYGYTFGSGTRLTVV.